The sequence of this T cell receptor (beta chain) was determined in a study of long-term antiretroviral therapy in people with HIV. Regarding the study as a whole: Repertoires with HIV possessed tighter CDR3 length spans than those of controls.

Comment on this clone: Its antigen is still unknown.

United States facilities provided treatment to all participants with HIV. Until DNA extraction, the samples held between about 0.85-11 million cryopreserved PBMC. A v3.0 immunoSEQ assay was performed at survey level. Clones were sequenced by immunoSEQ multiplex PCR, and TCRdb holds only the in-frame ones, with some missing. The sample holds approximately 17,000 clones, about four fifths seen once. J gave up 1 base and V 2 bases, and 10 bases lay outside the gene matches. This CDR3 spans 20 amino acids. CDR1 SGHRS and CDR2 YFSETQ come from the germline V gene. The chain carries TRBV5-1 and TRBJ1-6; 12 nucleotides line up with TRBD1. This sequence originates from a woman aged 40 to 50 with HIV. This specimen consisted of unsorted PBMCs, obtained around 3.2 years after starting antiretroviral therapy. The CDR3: CASSFSGTGGYSSYNSPLHF. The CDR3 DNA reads TGCGCCAGCAGCTTTTCCGGGACAGGGGGCTATAGTTCCTATAATTCACCCCTCCACTTT.